Below, 10 T cell receptor beta chains from the same sample are listed, as sequenced in a study of Graves' ophthalmopathy and Graves' hyperthyroidism. The TCR beta CDR3 regions underwent amplification from RNA transcripts. The first round was an RT-PCR with HTBI primers, and the second round was a multiplex PCR. Each CDR3 protein gets one entry after TCRdb re-called the multiplex PCR reads with MiXCR. This table holds some 150,000 distinct CDR3 sequences, around 39% found once. The sample comprised peripheral blood. The receptors derive from a man aged 25-45 years with Graves' ophthalmopathy.

This clonotype was observed at least ten times. The chain recombines TRBV7-9 with TRBJ2-7; unclear D gene. V shed 2 bases and J shed 5 bases, with 13 bases lying between them. CDR1 and CDR2 (germline): SEHNR, FQNEAQ (reference sequence). This CDR3 has 14 amino acids. The CDR3 DNA is TGTGCCAGCAGCTTAATAGCTGATAGGGACGAGCAGTACTTC. Translated: CASSLIADRDEQYF.

This clonotype was observed at least ten times. V and J are TRBV5-1 and TRBJ2-7; possibly TRBD2 for D (6 bases). The CDR3 is 14 residues long. V was shortened by 4 bases and J by 5 bases, with 16 bases between the two germline ends. Germline loops: CDR1 SGHRS, CDR2 YFSETQ. The CDR3 nucleotides are TGCGCCAGCAGCCTCGCGGGAAGTAGGAACGAGCAGTACTTC. It encodes CASSLAGSRNEQYF. Variable domain in full (rest from reference TRBV5-1 and TRBJ2-7): KAGVTQTPRYLIKTRGQQVTLSCSPISGHRSVSWYQQTPGQGLQFLFEYFSETQRNKGNFPGRFSGRQFSNSRSEMNVSTLELGDSALYLCASSLAGSRNEQYFGPGTRLTVT.

Many counts were recorded for this clonotype. The chain combines TRBV12-3 or TRBV12-4 with TRBJ1-2; 7 bases line up with TRBD1. The CDR3 runs to 13 residues. J was trimmed by 4 bases and V by 4 bases; bases with no gene match: 3. CDR3 nucleotide sequence: TGTGCCAGCAGTTCCCAGGGGGTCTATGGCTACACCTTC. Its translation is CASSSQGVYGYTF.

This clonotype was picked up many times. The chain couples TRBV6-1 to TRBJ2-2, with 9 bases identical to TRBD2. Looked up from germline, CDR1 is MNHNS and CDR2 is SASEGT. CDR3 size: 16 residues. V shed 6 bases and J 4 bases; nucleotides not matched to a gene: 9. The CDR3, as DNA: TGTGCCAGCAGATCCTTAGCGGGAGTTCCCACCGGGGAGCTGTTTTTT. Translating it yields CASRSLAGVPTGELFF.

This clonotype was recorded at least ten times. The chain couples TRBV6-2 or TRBV6-3 to TRBJ2-7; D unresolved. The germline gives CDR1 MNHEY, CDR2 SVGEGT. The CDR3 runs 12 residues. CDR3 in DNA: TGTTCGTCGGGCCGGATGAGCTACGAGCAGTACTTC. Protein: CSSGRMSYEQYF.

This clonotype was seen repeatedly, ten times or more. V and J are TRBV12-3 or TRBV12-4 and TRBJ2-5; D gene uncertain. With 5 bases removed from V and 7 bases from J, the gap between germline ends came to 11 bases. The CDR3 sequence is 12 residues long. The CDR3 region is CASSPNSGTQYF. CDR3 nucleotide sequence: TGTGCCAGCAGTCCAAACTCAGGGACCCAGTACTTC.

CDR3 bases: TGTGCCAGCAGTCCCGCGATAGACACCGGCCGGGACACTTTCTACGAGCAGTACTTC. It yields the protein CASSPAIDTGRDTFYEQYF. J is TRBJ2-7 and V is TRBV28, with D perhaps TRBD1 (6 bases). Germline V CDR1 and CDR2: MDHEN, SYDVKM. Trimming removed 5 bases at V and 3 bases at J, with 29 bases between. The CDR3 spans 19 residues.

The J gene is TRBJ1-6, the V gene TRBV27; D ambiguous. This CDR3 spans 14 amino acids. Germline CDR1 reads MNHEY; CDR2 reads SMNVEV (reference sequence). V lost 2 bases and J lost 6, with 8 bases in between. Here the CDR3 DNA reads TGTGCCAGCAGTTTACCAGAGGCTAATTCACCCCTCCACTTT. It translates to CASSLPEANSPLHF.

Ten or more counts support this clonotype. The chain links TRBV12-3 or TRBV12-4 to TRBJ1-1; 9 positions agree with TRBD1. This CDR3 comprises 16 residues. J lost 1 base, V lost 6 bases, and 9 bases had no gene match. This CDR3 reads CASRSGTGPTNTEAFF. As DNA, the CDR3 is TGTGCCAGCAGATCCGGGACAGGGCCAACGAACACTGAAGCTTTCTTT.

The chain recombines TRBV7-8 with TRBJ2-7, with 10 bases fitting TRBD1. The CDR3 totals 16 residues. Germline CDR1 and CDR2: SGHVS and FQNEAQ. The junction had 4 bases not matched to a gene; V was cut back by 1 base and J by 1 base. The CDR3 loop is CASSLEGDRGSYEQYF. In DNA, the CDR3 is TGTGCCAGCAGCTTAGAGGGGGACAGGGGATCCTACGAGCAGTACTTC.